The 11 T cell receptor beta chains listed next were all sequenced from one sample in a study of blood T cell repertoires in COVID-19. Method: immunoSEQ multiplex PCR; TCRdb's copy keeps in-frame clones and lacks some. The table includes around 200,000 clones, about 82% detected once. The sample comprised PBMCs or T cells enriched from blood (not recorded which). Source of these receptors: a man aged 40-49 years with acute COVID-19.

V gene TRBV11-3 combines with J gene TRBJ2-1; 10 bases align to TRBD2. CDR1 is SGHNT and CDR2 is YENEEA in the germline V gene. Losses at the gene ends were 2 bases for V and 6 bases for J; bases not matched to a gene: 7. The length of the CDR3 is 16 residues. The CDR3 spells CASSLPGASGSNEQFF. The CDR3, as DNA: TGTGCCAGCAGCTTACCGGGGGCTAGCGGGAGCAATGAGCAGTTCTTC.

This clone occurred a few times. V gene TRBV5-1 combines with J gene TRBJ1-4, with D unresolved. The CDR3 sequence is 15 residues long. V was shortened by 2 bases and J by 3 bases, with 11 bases between the two germline ends. Germline V gene sequence: CDR1 SGHRS, CDR2 YFSETQ. The CDR3 bases are TGCGCCAGCAGCTTTGCCGGGTCTTCTAATGAAAAACTGTTTTTT. It yields the protein CASSFAGSSNEKLFF.

This rearrangement joins TRBV2 to TRBJ2-7, with no clear D. This CDR3 is 14 amino acids long. Trimming took 4 bases from V and 3 from J, leaving 13 bases between them. Germline CDR1 SNHLY, CDR2 FYNNEI. CDR3 bases: TGTGCCAGCAGTGTCGAATCCGCCGGCTACGAGCAGTACTTC. This codes for CASSVESAGYEQYF. Looking up the rest from reference TRBV2 and TRBJ2-7 gives the full variable domain: EPEVTQTPSHQVTQMGQEVILRCVPISNHLYFYWYRQILGQKVEFLVSFYNNEISEKSEIFDDQFSVERPDGSNFTLKIRSTKLEDSAMYFCASSVESAGYEQYFGPGTRLTVT.

The V gene is TRBV25-1, the J gene TRBJ2-1; possibly TRBD2 for D (6 bases). The germline V gene has CDR1 MGHDK and CDR2 SYGVNS. CDR3 length: 11 residues. V gave up 3 bases and J gave up 16 bases, with 13 bases separating them. Here the CDR3 reads CASSDRLDYFF. CDR3 DNA: TGTGCCAGCAGTGACCGACTAGACTACTTCTTC.

The chain links TRBV18 to TRBJ1-1; 7 bases line up with TRBD1. This CDR3 contains 13 residues. Germline lookup yields CDR1 KGHSH and CDR2 LQKENI. With V trimmed by 2 bases and J by 5 bases, 2 bases remained unmatched. CDR3: CASSPGQETEAFF. The CDR3 DNA is TGTGCCAGCTCACCAGGACAGGAGACTGAAGCTTTCTTT. The variable domain in full, completed from reference TRBV18 and TRBJ1-1, reads NAGVMQNPRHLVRRRGQEARLRCSPMKGHSHVYWYRQLPEEGLKFMVYLQKENIIDESGMPKERFSAEFPKEGPSILRIQQVVRGDSAAYFCASSPGQETEAFFGQGTRLTVV.

This chain joins TRBV5-1 and TRBJ2-7; tentatively, D is TRBD2 (5 bases). V lost 7 bases and J lost 0, with 20 bases in between. This CDR3 region has 16 residues. CDR1 and CDR2 (germline): SGHRS, YFSETQ. CDR3 nucleotide sequence: TGCGCCAGCCGGGCGGGCCCCTCTGAATTCTCCTACGAGCAGTACTTC. Translation gives CASRAGPSEFSYEQYF.

The genes are TRBV4-1 and TRBJ2-7, with D maybe TRBD2 (6 bases). The germline V gene encodes CDR1 MGHRA and CDR2 YSYEKL. This CDR3 has 15 amino acids. With 4 bases removed from V and 1 base from J, the gap between germline ends came to 14 bases. CDR3 sequence: CASSPRGGRSYEQYF. The CDR3, as DNA: TGCGCCAGCAGCCCAAGAGGAGGGAGATCCTACGAGCAGTACTTC.

V is TRBV5-6 and J is TRBJ2-7; TRBD1 is a possible D gene (5 bases). The CDR3 is made up of 13 amino acids. CDR1 is SGHDT and CDR2 is YYEEEE in the germline V gene. Between the trimmed V and J ends, which lost 3 bases and 6 bases, there was a span of 13 bases. The CDR3 DNA follows: TGTGCCAGCAGCTCCGGACATACGTCCGAGCAGTACTTC. Its translation is CASSSGHTSEQYF. The variable domain in full, completed from reference TRBV5-6 and TRBJ2-7, reads DAGVTQSPTHLIKTRGQQVTLRCSPKSGHDTVSWYQQALGQGPQFIFQYYEEEERQRGNFPDRFSGHQFPNYSSELNVNALLLGDSALYLCASSSGHTSEQYFGPGTRLTVT.

V usage is TRBV28 and J usage is TRBJ1-5; D not resolved. With 7 bases removed from V and 2 bases from J, the gap between germline ends came to 12 bases. The V gene's germline CDR1 is MDHEN and CDR2 SYDVKM. There are 14 residues in the CDR3. CDR3 in amino acids: CASIGGRGNQPQHF. Written as DNA, the CDR3 is TGTGCCAGCATTGGAGGCCGTGGCAATCAGCCCCAGCATTTT.

V and J are TRBV9 and TRBJ2-7; D ambiguous. The CDR3 covers 13 residues. The germline CDR1 and CDR2 sequences are SGDLS and YYNGEE. V gave up 3 bases and J gave up 1 base, with 8 bases separating them. CDR3 loop: CASSGVRSYEQYF. In DNA, the CDR3 is TGTGCCAGCAGCGGAGTTAGATCCTACGAGCAGTACTTC. Based on the CDR3 plus reference TRBV9 and TRBJ2-7, the full variable domain is DSGVTQTPKHLITATGQRVTLRCSPRSGDLSVYWYQQSLDQGLQFLIQYYNGEERAKGNILERFSAQQFPDLHSELNLSSLELGDSALYFCASSGVRSYEQYFGPGTRLTVT.

This chain uses TRBV6-5 with TRBJ1-1, with D tentatively TRBD1 (5 bases). V was cut by 7 bases and J by 5 bases, with 17 bases left in between. This CDR3 region has 14 residues. Germline lookup yields CDR1 MNHEY and CDR2 SVGAGI. The CDR3 is CASNGQSEPTEAFF. The CDR3 DNA sequence: TGTGCCAGCAATGGACAATCCGAACCTACTGAAGCTTTCTTT.